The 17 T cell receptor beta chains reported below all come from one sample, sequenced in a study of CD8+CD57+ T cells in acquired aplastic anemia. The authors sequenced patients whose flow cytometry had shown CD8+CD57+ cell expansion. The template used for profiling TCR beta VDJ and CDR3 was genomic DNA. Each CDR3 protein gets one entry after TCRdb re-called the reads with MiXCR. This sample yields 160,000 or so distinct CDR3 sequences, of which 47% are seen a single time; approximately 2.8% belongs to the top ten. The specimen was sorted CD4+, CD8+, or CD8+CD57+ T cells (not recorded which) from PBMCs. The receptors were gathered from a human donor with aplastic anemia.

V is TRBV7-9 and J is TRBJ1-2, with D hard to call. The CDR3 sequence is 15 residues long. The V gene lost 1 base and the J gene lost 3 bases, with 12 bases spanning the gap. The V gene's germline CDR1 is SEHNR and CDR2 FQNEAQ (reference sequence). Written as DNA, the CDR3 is TGTGCCAGCAGCTTAGAATGGGCTATGGACTATGGCTACACCTTC. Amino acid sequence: CASSLEWAMDYGYTF.

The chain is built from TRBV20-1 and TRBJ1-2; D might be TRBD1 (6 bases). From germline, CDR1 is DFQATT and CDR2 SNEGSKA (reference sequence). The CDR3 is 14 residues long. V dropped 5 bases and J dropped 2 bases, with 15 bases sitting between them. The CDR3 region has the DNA TGCAGTGCTGATAGACAGGTTTTAAACTATGGCTACACCTTC. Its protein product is CSADRQVLNYGYTF.

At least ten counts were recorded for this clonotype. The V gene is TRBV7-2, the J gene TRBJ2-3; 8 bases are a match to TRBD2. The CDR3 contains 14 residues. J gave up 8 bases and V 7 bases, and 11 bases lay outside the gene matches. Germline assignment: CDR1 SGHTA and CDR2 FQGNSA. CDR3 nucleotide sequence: TGTGCCAGCACCGGGGGGGTGGGAGTGGCTACGCAGTATTTT. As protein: CASTGGVGVATQYF.

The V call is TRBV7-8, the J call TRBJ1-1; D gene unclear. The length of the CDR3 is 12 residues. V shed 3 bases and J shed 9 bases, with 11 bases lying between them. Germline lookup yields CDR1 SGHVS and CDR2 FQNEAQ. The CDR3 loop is CASSFPGSQAFF. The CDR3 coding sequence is TGTGCCAGCAGCTTCCCGGGATCCCAAGCTTTCTTT.

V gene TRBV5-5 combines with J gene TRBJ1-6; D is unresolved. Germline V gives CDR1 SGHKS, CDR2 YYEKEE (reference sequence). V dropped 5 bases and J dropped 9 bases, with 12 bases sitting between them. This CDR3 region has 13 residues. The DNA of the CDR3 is TGTGCCAGCAGTCGGGTTGCGCCTTCACCCCTCCACTTT. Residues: CASSRVAPSPLHF.

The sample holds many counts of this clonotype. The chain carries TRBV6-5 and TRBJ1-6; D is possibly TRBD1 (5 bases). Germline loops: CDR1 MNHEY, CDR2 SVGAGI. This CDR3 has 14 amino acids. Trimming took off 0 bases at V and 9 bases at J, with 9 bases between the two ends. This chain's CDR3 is CASSYSGRVSPLHF. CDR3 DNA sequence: TGTGCCAGCAGTTACTCGGGCAGGGTTTCACCCCTCCACTTT.

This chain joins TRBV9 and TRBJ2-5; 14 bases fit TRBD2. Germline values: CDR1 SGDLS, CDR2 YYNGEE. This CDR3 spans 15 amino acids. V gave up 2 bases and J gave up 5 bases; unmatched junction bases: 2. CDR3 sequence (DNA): TGTGCCAGCAGCGTGACTAGCGGGGGGGCTGAGACCCAGTACTTC. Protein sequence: CASSVTSGGAETQYF.

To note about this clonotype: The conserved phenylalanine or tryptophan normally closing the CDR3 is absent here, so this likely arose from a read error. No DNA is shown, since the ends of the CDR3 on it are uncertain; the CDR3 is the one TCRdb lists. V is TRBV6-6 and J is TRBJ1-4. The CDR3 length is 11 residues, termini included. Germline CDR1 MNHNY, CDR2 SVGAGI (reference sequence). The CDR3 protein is CASSDPGLLFL.

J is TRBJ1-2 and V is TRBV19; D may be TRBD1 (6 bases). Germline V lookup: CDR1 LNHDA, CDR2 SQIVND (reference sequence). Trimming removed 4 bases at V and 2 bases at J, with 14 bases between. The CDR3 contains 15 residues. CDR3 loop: CASSTLDSSNYGYTF. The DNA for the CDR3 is TGTGCCAGTAGTACCCTGGACAGCTCGAACTATGGCTACACCTTC.

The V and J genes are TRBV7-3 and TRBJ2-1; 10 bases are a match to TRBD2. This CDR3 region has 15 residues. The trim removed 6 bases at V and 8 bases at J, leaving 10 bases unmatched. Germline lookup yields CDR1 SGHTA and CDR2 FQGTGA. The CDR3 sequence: CASSLRTSGRHEQFF. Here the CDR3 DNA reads TGTGCCAGCAGTTTGAGGACTAGCGGACGACATGAGCAGTTCTTC.

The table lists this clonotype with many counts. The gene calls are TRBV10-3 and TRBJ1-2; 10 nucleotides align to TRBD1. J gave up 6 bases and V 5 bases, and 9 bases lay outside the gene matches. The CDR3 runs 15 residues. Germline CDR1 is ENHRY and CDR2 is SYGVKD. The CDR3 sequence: CAISTRTGGNDGYTF. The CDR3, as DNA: TGTGCCATCAGTACCAGGACAGGGGGAAATGATGGCTACACCTTC.

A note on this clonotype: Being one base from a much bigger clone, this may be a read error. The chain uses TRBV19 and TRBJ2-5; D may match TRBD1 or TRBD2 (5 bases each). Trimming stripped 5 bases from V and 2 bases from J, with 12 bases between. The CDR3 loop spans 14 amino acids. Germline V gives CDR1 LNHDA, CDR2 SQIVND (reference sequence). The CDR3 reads CASSGWDAQETQYF. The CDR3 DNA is TGTGCCAGTAGTGGCTGGGACGCTCAAGAGACCCAGTACTTC. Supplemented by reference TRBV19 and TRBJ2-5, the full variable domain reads DGGITQSPKYLFRKEGQNVTLSCEQNLNHDAMYWYRQDPGQGLRLIYYSQIVNDFQKGDIAEGYSVSREKKESFPLTVTSAQKNPTAFYLCASSGWDAQETQYFGPGTRLLVL.

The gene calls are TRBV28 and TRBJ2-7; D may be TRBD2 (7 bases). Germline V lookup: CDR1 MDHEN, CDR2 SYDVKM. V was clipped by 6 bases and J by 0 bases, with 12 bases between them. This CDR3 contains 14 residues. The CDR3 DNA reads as TGTGCCAGCAGACGTAGGGGGGGCTCCTACGAGCAGTACTTC. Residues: CASRRRGGSYEQYF.

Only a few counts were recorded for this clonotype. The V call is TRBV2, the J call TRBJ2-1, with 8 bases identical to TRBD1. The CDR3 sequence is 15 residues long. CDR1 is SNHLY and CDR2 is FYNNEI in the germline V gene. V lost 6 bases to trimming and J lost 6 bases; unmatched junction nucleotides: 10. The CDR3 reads CASSRDRGASNEQFF. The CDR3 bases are TGTGCCAGCAGCCGAGACAGGGGCGCGTCCAATGAGCAGTTCTTC.

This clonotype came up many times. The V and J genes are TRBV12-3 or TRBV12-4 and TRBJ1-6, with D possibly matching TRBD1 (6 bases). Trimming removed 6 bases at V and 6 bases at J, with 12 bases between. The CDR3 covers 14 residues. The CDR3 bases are TGTGCCAGCAGCACCGGACAGCCTAATTCACCCCTCCACTTT. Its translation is CASSTGQPNSPLHF.

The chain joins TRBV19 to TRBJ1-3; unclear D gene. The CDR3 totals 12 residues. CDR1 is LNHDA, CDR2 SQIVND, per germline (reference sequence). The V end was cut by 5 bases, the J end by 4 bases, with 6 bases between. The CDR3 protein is CASSPNGNTIYF. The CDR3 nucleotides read TGTGCCAGTAGTCCCAACGGAAACACCATATATTTT.

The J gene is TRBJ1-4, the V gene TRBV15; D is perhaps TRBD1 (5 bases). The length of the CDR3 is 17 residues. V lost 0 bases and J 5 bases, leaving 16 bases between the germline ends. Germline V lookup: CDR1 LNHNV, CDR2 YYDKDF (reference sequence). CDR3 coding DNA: TGTGCCACCAGCAGAGAAGTGATCCAGGGAGGGAATGAAAAACTGTTTTTT. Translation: CATSREVIQGGNEKLFF.